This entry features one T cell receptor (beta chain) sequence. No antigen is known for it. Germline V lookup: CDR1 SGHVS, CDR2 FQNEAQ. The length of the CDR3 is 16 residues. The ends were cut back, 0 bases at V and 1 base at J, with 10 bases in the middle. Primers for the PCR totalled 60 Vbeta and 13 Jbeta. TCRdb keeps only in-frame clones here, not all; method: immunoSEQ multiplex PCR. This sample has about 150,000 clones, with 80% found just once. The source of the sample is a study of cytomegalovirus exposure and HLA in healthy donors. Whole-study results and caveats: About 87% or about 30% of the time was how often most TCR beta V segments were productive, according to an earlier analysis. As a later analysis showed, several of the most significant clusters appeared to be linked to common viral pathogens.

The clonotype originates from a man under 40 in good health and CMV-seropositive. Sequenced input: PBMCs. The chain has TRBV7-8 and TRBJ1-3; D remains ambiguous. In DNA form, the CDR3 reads TGTGCCAGCAGCTTAGCGGGTCAGGCATCTGGAAACACCATATATTTT. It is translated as CASSLAGQASGNTIYF.